Sequencing of this T cell receptor (beta chain) was carried out in a study of T-cell memory formation after mild COVID-19. Study-level background: Most TCR clusters belonged to a single donor. Study-level results: CD4+ contracting clones were mainly CM and EM; CD8+ ones, EMRA. Certain responding clones were present in pre-infection memory, suggesting participation of cross-reactive memory.

TCRdb analysed the 5' RACE reads with MiXCR anew, one entry per CDR3 protein. The sample gives around 300,000 distinct CDR3 sequences, roughly an eighth of which show up once; about a fifth is in the top ten. Notes on this clonotype: Its antigen is unknown.

This CDR3 contains 14 residues. Trimming removed 5 bases at V and 2 bases at J, with 11 bases between. Germline V lookup: CDR1 MNHEY, CDR2 SVGAGI. The rearrangement links TRBV6-5 to TRBJ2-3; D is perhaps TRBD2 (6 bases). The receptor's source is a man between 18 and 29 years old who had mild COVID-19 (a few samples of this study predate the infection). Cell type and time point are not known. The source material was PBMCs or a T cell subset sorted from them (not recorded which). The CDR3 reads CASSPREVTDTQYF. The DNA of the CDR3 is TGTGCCAGCAGTCCCAGGGAGGTCACAGATACGCAGTATTTT.